The 24 T cell receptor beta chains in this list originate from one sample, sequenced in a study of monozygotic twins with inflammatory bowel disease (dated by TCRdb to about 2019). Libraries were built with 5' RACE. These reads were obtained on an Illumina HiSeq 2500. After reprocessing by TCRdb, each CDR3 protein sequence is one entry, and no DNA is given. The sample's table lists a count of about 43,000 distinct CDR3 sequences. Less than 6.5% of the sample lies in the top ten. Sequenced: blood. These receptors originate from a human donor with ulcerative colitis or Crohn's disease, or a healthy co-twin of an affected twin (not recorded which).

J is TRBJ1-3 and V is TRBV6-1. The CDR3 is 15 amino acids. Germline values: CDR1 MNHNS, CDR2 SASEGT. The CDR3 is CASLKYGERGNTIYF.

The CDR3 loop reads CATSPGQGSPYEQYF. The chain employs TRBV15 and TRBJ2-7; without DNA, the TCRdb call of TRBD1 cannot be checked. The CDR3 contains 15 residues. CDR1 is LNHNV, CDR2 YYDKDF, per germline (reference sequence).

This chain links TRBV7-3 with TRBJ2-1. The CDR3 is made up of 14 amino acids. Germline CDR1 is SGHTA and CDR2 is FQGTGA. The CDR3 is CASSLSGSNNEQFF.

This chain links TRBV12-3 or TRBV12-4 with TRBJ1-3; TCRdb selects TRBD1, and the lack of DNA leaves this call unchecked. The CDR3 is 15 amino acids. This CDR3 reads CASSSPLQGNGAIYF.

The chain links TRBV6-5 to TRBJ1-3; no DNA is available, so the TRBD1 call from TCRdb remains unchecked. CDR1 and CDR2 from the germline V gene are MNHEY and SVGAGI. The CDR3 consists of 16 residues. CDR3 residues: CASSYSLDSSRNTIYF.

This chain uses TRBV7-2 with TRBJ1-2; with no DNA, the TCRdb D assignment of TRBD1 cannot be verified. The CDR3 is made up of 13 amino acids. Germline V gene lookup returns CDR1 SGHTA and CDR2 FQGNSA. CDR3 loop: CASSLTAGGGYTF.

V and J are TRBV6-5 and TRBJ2-7; checking the TCRdb D call of TRBD1 is not possible without DNA. The V gene's germline CDR1 is MNHEY and CDR2 SVGAGI. The CDR3 length is 13 residues. CDR3: CASSLTDTYEQYF.

The chain recombines TRBV20-1 with TRBJ2-7; the TCRdb call, TRBD1, lacks DNA for checking. The CDR3 runs to 11 residues. Germline assignment: CDR1 DFQATT and CDR2 SNEGSKA (reference sequence). CDR3 sequence: CSVQGSYEQYF.

The chain recombines TRBV20-1 with TRBJ1-6; TCRdb reports TRBD1, a call that lacks DNA to check it against. The CDR3 sequence is 14 residues long. Germline V gene data show CDR1 as DFQATT and CDR2 as SNEGSKA (reference sequence). CDR3 sequence reads: CSASHDRGNSPLHF.

The chain is built from TRBV29-1 and TRBJ2-3; no DNA is available, so the TRBD2 call from TCRdb remains unchecked. CDR1 SQVTM and CDR2 ANQGSEA come from the germline V gene. The CDR3 loop spans 15 amino acids. Here the CDR3 reads CSVQGIRGDTDTQYF.

The CDR3 is CASSQPEQKLFF. V usage is TRBV6-6 and J usage is TRBJ1-4. CDR3 size: 12 residues. CDR1 and CDR2 (germline): MNHNY, SVGAGI (reference sequence).

This chain connects TRBV28 to TRBJ2-7. Germline lookup yields CDR1 MDHEN and CDR2 SYDVKM. The CDR3 has 12 amino acids. This CDR3 is CASRGDSYEQYF.

The rearrangement uses TRBV11-2 and TRBJ2-1; TCRdb designates TRBD2, a call that cannot be tested without DNA. This CDR3 contains 15 residues. Germline assignment: CDR1 SGHAT and CDR2 FQNNGV. CDR3 loop: CASSFSGGASSEQFF.

V gene TRBV29-1 combines with J gene TRBJ2-5; TCRdb reports TRBD1, a call that lacks DNA to check it against. The CDR3 length is 12 residues. Germline CDR1 and CDR2: SQVTM and ANQGSEA. CDR3 amino acids: CSVGQGKETQYF. Filled out from reference TRBV29-1 and TRBJ2-5, the complete variable domain reads SAVISQKPSRDICQRGTSLTIQCQVDSQVTMMFWYRQQPGQSLTLIATANQGSEATYESGFVIDKFPISRPNLTFSTLTVSNMSPEDSSIYLCSVGQGKETQYFGPGTRLLVL.

This chain links TRBV15 with TRBJ2-7. Per the germline V gene, CDR1 is LNHNV and CDR2 is YYDKDF (reference sequence). CDR3 length: 14 amino acids. CDR3 amino acids: CATSRDTSSYEQYF. Combining the CDR3 with reference TRBV15 and TRBJ2-7 gives the whole variable domain DAMVIQNPRYQVTQFGKPVTLSCSQTLNHNVMYWYQQKSSQAPKLLFHYYDKDFNNEADTPDNFQSRRPNTSFCFLDIRSPGLGDTAMYLCATSRDTSSYEQYFGPGTRLTVT.

The chain combines TRBV6-1 with TRBJ2-3; the TRBD2 assignment by TCRdb is unverifiable without DNA. Per germline, CDR1 MNHNS and CDR2 SASEGT. The CDR3 totals 15 residues. CDR3 residues: CASIRLSGGPDTQYF.

This chain links TRBV7-9 with TRBJ1-5; TCRdb proposes TRBD1, but this gene call is untestable without DNA. This CDR3 region has 13 residues. CDR1 is SEHNR, CDR2 FQNEAQ, per germline (reference sequence). The CDR3 spells CASSLGGGTPQHF.

The chain uses TRBV27 and TRBJ2-2; TCRdb selects TRBD1, and the lack of DNA leaves this call unchecked. The CDR3 runs to 16 residues. The germline V gene has CDR1 MNHEY and CDR2 SMNVEV (reference sequence). CDR3 residues: CASSSTGTANTGELFF.

CDR3 sequence reads: CASSLGGTGGNEQFF. The chain is built from TRBV7-9 and TRBJ2-1; TCRdb lists TRBD1, though no DNA is available to test this call. The CDR3 spans 15 residues. Per germline, CDR1 SEHNR and CDR2 FQNEAQ (reference sequence). Full variable domain (remainder filled in from reference TRBV7-9 and TRBJ2-1): DTGVSQNPRHKITKRGQNVTFRCDPISEHNRLYWYRQTLGQGPEFLTYFQNEAQLEKSRLLSDRFSAERPKGSFSTLEIQRTEQGDSAMYLCASSLGGTGGNEQFFGPGTRLTVL.

The V gene is TRBV4-1, the J gene TRBJ2-7. Germline CDR1 MGHRA, CDR2 YSYEKL. This CDR3 region has 15 residues. CDR3 amino acids: CASSQDYVGSYEQYF.

This chain links TRBV7-2 with TRBJ2-7; absent DNA, TCRdb's TRBD2 call cannot be checked. This CDR3 contains 16 residues. CDR1 SGHTA and CDR2 FQGNSA come from the germline V gene. The chain's CDR3 is CASSLAPSGRANEQYF. Looking up the rest from reference TRBV7-2 and TRBJ2-7 gives the full variable domain: GAGVSQSPSNKVTEKGKDVELRCDPISGHTALYWYRQSLGQGLEFLIYFQGNSAPDKSGLPSDRFSAERTGGSVSTLTIQRTQQEDSAVYLCASSLAPSGRANEQYFGPGTRLTVT.

The chain has TRBV3-1 and TRBJ2-3; TCRdb's D gene call, TRBD2, goes unchecked for lack of DNA. The CDR3 totals 15 residues. Germline CDR1 is LGHDT and CDR2 is YNNKEL (reference sequence). CDR3 region: CASSPSVVGRDTQYF.

The CDR3: CASHKGSASYEQYF. The chain is built from TRBV18 and TRBJ2-7; with no DNA, the TCRdb D assignment of TRBD1 cannot be verified. The CDR3 runs to 14 residues. The V gene's germline CDR1 is KGHSH and CDR2 LQKENI.

V usage is TRBV3-1 and J usage is TRBJ1-5; no DNA is available, so the TRBD1 call from TCRdb remains unchecked. This CDR3 spans 13 amino acids. Germline CDR1 LGHDT, CDR2 YNNKEL (reference sequence). The CDR3 sequence is CASSRGQGRTQHF.